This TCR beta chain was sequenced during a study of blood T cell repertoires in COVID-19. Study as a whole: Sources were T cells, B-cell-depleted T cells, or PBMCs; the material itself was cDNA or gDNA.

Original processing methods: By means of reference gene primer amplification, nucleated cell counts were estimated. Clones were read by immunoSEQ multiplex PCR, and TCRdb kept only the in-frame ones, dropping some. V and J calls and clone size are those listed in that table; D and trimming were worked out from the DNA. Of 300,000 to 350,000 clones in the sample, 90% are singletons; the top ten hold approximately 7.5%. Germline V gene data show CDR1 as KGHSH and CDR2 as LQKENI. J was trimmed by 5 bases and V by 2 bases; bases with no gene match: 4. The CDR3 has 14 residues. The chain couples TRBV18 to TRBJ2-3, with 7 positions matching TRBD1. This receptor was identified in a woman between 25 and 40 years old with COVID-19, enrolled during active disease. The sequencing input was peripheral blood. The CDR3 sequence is CASSPGTVGDTQYF. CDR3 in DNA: TGTGCCAGCTCACCAGGGACAGTAGGAGATACGCAGTATTTT.